A selection of T cell receptor beta chains follows, all from one sample in a study of blood T cells in healthy people across ages. TCRdb re-derived calls from the 5' RACE reads in MiXCR, one entry per CDR3 protein. The sample lists 1.5 million to 2 million distinct CDR3 sequences; less than 50% were seen once. Sequencing used blood. These receptors were taken from a woman aged 35 to 49 in good health. Each CDR3 is given with its conserved first and last residue. The D gene is left open where the match is weak. Rows give clone size only sometimes, using once, few, many, or a class for an expanded clone.

d_call clone_size j_call v_call cdr3_aa cdr3_nt
NA NA TRBJ2-3 TRBV7-2 CTSSLGQSTDTQYF TGTACCAGCAGCTTAGGGCAGAGCACAGATACGCAGTATTTT
NA once TRBJ2-1 TRBV7-8 CASSPQWTEEQFF TGTGCCAGCAGCCCCCAGTGGACAGAGGAGCAGTTCTTC
NA NA TRBJ2-7 TRBV5-5 CASSHVEQGYEQYF TGTGCCAGCAGCCATGTAGAACAGGGCTACGAGCAGTACTTC
NA NA TRBJ2-7 TRBV4-1 CASSQEIGERAYEQYF TGCGCCAGCAGCCAAGAAATAGGGGAGAGAGCCTACGAGCAGTACTTC
TRBD1 few TRBJ2-5 TRBV5-5 CASSRRDREYQETQYF TGTGCCAGCAGCCGACGGGACAGGGAGTACCAAGAGACCCAGTACTTC
NA NA TRBJ1-4 TRBV6-6 CASSLGGSSEKLFF TGTGCCAGCAGCCTGGGGGGGTCGAGTGAAAAACTGTTTTTT
NA few TRBJ2-1 TRBV5-1 CASSLDLRQNNEQFF TGCGCCAGCAGCTTGGATCTTCGACAGAACAATGAGCAGTTCTTC
NA NA TRBJ1-1 TRBV7-9 CASSVAGPTEAFF TGTGCCAGCAGCGTGGCGGGGCCCACTGAAGCTTTCTTT
NA few TRBJ2-5 TRBV11-3 CASSLGVALPGETQYF TGTGCCAGCAGCCTCGGGGTAGCGCTACCAGGAGAGACCCAGTACTTC
TRBD1 NA TRBJ1-2 TRBV15 CATSRDAPGGIGYTF TGTGCCACCAGCAGAGATGCCCCAGGGGGCATCGGCTACACCTTC
NA NA TRBJ1-5 TRBV11-2 CASSQQRLGPQHF TGTGCCAGCAGCCAACAGCGTCTCGGGCCCCAGCATTTT
NA few TRBJ1-5 TRBV19 CASSIAQNQPQHF TGTGCCAGTAGTATTGCGCAGAATCAGCCCCAGCATTTT
TRBD2 NA TRBJ2-3 TRBV29-1 CSVGFSGGPSTQYF TGCAGCGTTGGGTTTAGCGGGGGCCCGAGTACGCAGTATTTT
NA NA TRBJ2-1 TRBV7-9 CASRGALNEQLF TGTGCCAGCAGAGGGGCTCTCAATGAGCAGTTATTC
NA NA TRBJ1-1 TRBV12-3/TRBV12-4 CASSLEIRGTEAFF TGTGCCAGCAGTTTGGAAATCAGGGGCACTGAAGCTTTCTTT
TRBD1 few TRBJ1-2 TRBV5-1 CASSLGRTGVNGYTF TGCGCCAGCAGCTTGGGAAGGACAGGGGTAAATGGCTACACCTTC
TRBD2 NA TRBJ2-7 TRBV3-1 CASSQAGGRAPYEQYF TGTGCCAGCAGCCAAGCCGGCGGGAGAGCCCCCTACGAGCAGTACTTC
NA few TRBJ2-3 TRBV20-1 CSARDSGLLGTPDTQYF TGCAGTGCTAGAGATTCTGGCCTCCTGGGAACCCCGGATACGCAGTATTTT
NA NA TRBJ2-1 TRBV20-1 CSARDHGPAANEQFF TGCAGTGCTAGAGATCATGGGCCAGCGGCCAATGAGCAGTTCTTC
NA few TRBJ2-1 TRBV24-1 CATSGAGSYNEQFF TGTGCCACCAGTGGGGCCGGATCCTACAATGAGCAGTTCTTC
NA NA TRBJ1-4 TRBV6-4 CATTSPEKLFF TGTGCCACTACGTCCCCTGAAAAACTGTTTTTT
NA few TRBJ2-7 TRBV3-1 CASARGQTEQYF TGTGCCAGCGCCCGGGGCCAGACGGAGCAGTACTTC
NA few TRBJ2-1 TRBV7-2 CASSSAGTRTYNEQFF TGTGCCAGCAGCTCAGCCGGGACGCGGACCTACAATGAGCAGTTCTTC
NA NA TRBJ1-2 TRBV12-3/TRBV12-4 CASSSRRGNGYTF TGTGCCAGCAGTTCCCGCAGGGGTAATGGCTACACCTTC
TRBD2 NA TRBJ2-5 TRBV29-1 CSVEDIGGGLETQYF TGCAGCGTTGAAGATATCGGCGGGGGGTTGGAGACCCAGTACTTC
NA NA TRBJ1-2 TRBV12-3/TRBV12-4 CASSMTGQEYYGYTF TGTGCCAGCAGTATGACAGGACAAGAATACTATGGCTACACCTTC
NA NA TRBJ2-7 TRBV28 CASSLGVSGVYEQYF TGTGCCAGCAGCCTCGGGGTTAGCGGAGTTTACGAGCAGTACTTC
NA few TRBJ2-3 TRBV9 CASSVAQSADTQYF TGTGCCAGCAGCGTAGCTCAATCGGCAGATACGCAGTATTTT
TRBD1 few TRBJ1-2 TRBV10-3 CAISGRDRGYGYTF TGTGCCATCAGTGGACGGGACAGGGGGTATGGCTACACCTTC
NA few TRBJ2-3 TRBV11-2 CASSFPVNTDTQYF TGTGCCAGCAGCTTCCCCGTCAACACAGATACGCAGTATTTT
NA NA TRBJ2-7 TRBV6-5 CASSYSTEVGKNEQYF TGTGCCAGCAGTTACTCCACCGAGGTAGGGAAGAACGAGCAGTACTTC
NA NA TRBJ2-1 TRBV7-9 CASSLVAGRYNEQFF TGTGCCAGCAGCTTAGTAGCAGGGAGGTACAATGAGCAGTTCTTC
NA few TRBJ2-7 TRBV7-2 CASSDLRRATSYEQYF TGTGCCAGCAGCGACCTCCGGCGGGCAACCTCCTACGAGCAGTACTTC
TRBD1 NA TRBJ1-2 TRBV27 CASSLRTGGPPSSGYTF TGTGCCAGCAGTCTCAGGACAGGGGGCCCTCCTTCTAGTGGCTACACCTTC
NA few TRBJ2-7 TRBV20-1 CSARGSGGHYEQYF TGCAGTGCTAGAGGGTCAGGGGGGCACTACGAGCAGTACTTC
NA few TRBJ2-7 TRBV9 CASSAGDSEQYF TGTGCCAGCAGCGCAGGCGACAGCGAGCAGTACTTC
NA NA TRBJ2-1 TRBV20-1 CSARDGASWLYNEQFF TGCAGTGCTAGAGATGGGGCTAGCTGGCTCTACAATGAGCAGTTCTTC
NA NA TRBJ2-5 TRBV4-1 CASSPTGGVGIETQYF TGCGCCAGCAGCCCGACTGGGGGAGTGGGTATAGAGACCCAGTACTTC
NA NA TRBJ2-1 TRBV20-1 CSARDYRTGYNEQFF TGCAGTGCTAGAGATTATAGGACTGGTTACAATGAGCAGTTCTTC
NA NA TRBJ1-2 TRBV24-1 CATSDPVGGEAGYTF TGTGCCACCAGTGACCCCGTGGGGGGGGAAGCTGGCTACACCTTC
NA NA TRBJ2-2 TRBV6-6 CASRVNPGQNTGELFF TGTGCCAGCAGGGTCAATCCGGGACAGAACACCGGGGAGCTGTTTTTT
NA NA TRBJ2-7 TRBV14 CASSHFQGGEQYF TGTGCCAGCAGCCATTTTCAGGGAGGCGAGCAGTACTTC
NA few TRBJ2-4 TRBV4-3 CASSQGRGAGNLAKNIQYF TGCGCCAGCAGCCAAGGGAGAGGGGCCGGAAACTTAGCCAAAAACATTCAGTACTTC
NA NA TRBJ2-7 TRBV12-3/TRBV12-4 CASSLFPIQYF TGTGCCAGCAGTTTGTTCCCCATCCAGTACTTC
NA NA TRBJ2-5 TRBV29-1 CSVEARGAETQYF TGCAGCGTTGAAGCCAGGGGGGCAGAGACCCAGTACTTC
TRBD2 NA TRBJ2-5 TRBV5-1 CASGTGTRETQYF TGCGCCAGCGGGACCGGGACTAGAGAGACCCAGTACTTC
NA NA TRBJ2-3 TRBV6-2/TRBV6-3 CASSYSSRDPTDTQYF TGTGCCAGCAGTTACTCGAGCCGTGATCCCACAGATACGCAGTATTTT
TRBD1 NA TRBJ2-5 TRBV11-1 CASSEGAVPVETQYF TGTGCCAGCAGCGAGGGGGCAGTTCCTGTGGAGACCCAGTACTTC
TRBD1 NA TRBJ2-3 TRBV20-1 CSAPQGSADTQYF TGCAGTGCCCCACAGGGGTCTGCAGATACGCAGTATTTT
NA NA TRBJ2-7 TRBV4-2 CASSQDLAGVYEQYF TGTGCCAGCAGCCAAGACCTGGCGGGCGTTTACGAGCAGTACTTC
NA NA TRBJ2-3 TRBV28 CATDRPPGADTQYF TGTGCCACCGACAGGCCCCCCGGGGCAGATACGCAGTATTTT
NA NA TRBJ1-4 TRBV7-2 CASSLVSGAGEKLFF TGTGCCAGCAGCTTAGTATCAGGGGCGGGTGAAAAACTGTTTTTT
NA NA TRBJ2-5 TRBV20-1 CSVSPGTPGQYF TGCAGTGTTTCGCCCGGGACCCCAGGGCAGTACTTC